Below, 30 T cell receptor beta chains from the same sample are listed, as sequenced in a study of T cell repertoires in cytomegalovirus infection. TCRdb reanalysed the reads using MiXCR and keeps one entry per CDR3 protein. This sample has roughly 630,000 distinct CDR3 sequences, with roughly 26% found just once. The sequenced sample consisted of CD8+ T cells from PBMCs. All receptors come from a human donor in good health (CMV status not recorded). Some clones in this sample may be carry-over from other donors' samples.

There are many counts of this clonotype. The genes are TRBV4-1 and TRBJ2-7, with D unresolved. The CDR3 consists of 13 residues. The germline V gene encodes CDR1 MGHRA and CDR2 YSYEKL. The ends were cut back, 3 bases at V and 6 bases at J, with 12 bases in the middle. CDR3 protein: CASSQTVGLEQYV. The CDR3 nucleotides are TGCGCCAGCAGCCAGACCGTGGGTCTCGAGCAGTACGTC.

The DNA for the CDR3 is TGTGCCACCAGTGACAACGACAGGGGTCAAAATCAGCCCCAGCATTTT. Encoded protein: CATSDNDRGQNQPQHF. This rearrangement joins TRBV24-1 to TRBJ1-5; 8 bases line up with TRBD1. Per the germline V gene, CDR1 is KGHDR and CDR2 is SFDVKD. V lost 4 bases and J lost 4; bases outside the gene matches: 8. This CDR3 spans 16 amino acids.

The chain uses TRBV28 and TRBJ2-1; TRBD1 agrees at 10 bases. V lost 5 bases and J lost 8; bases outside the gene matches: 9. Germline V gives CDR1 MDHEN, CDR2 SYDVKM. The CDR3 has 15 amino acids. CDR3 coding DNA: TGTGCCAGCAGTATAGCCGGGACAGGGGACGATGAGCAGTTCTTC. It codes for CASSIAGTGDDEQFF.

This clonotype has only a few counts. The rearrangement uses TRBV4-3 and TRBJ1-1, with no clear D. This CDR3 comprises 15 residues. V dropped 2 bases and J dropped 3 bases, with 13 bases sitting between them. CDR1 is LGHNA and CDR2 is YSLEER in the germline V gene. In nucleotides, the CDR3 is TGCGCCAGCAGCCAAATTGACGGGTTAGACACTGAAGCTTTCTTT. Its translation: CASSQIDGLDTEAFF.

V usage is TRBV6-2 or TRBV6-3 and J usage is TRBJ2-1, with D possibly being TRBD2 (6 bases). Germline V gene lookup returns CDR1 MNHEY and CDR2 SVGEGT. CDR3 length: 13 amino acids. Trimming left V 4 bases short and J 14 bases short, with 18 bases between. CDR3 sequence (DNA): TGTGCCAGCAGTTCCCAGGTGTGGGGCGGGGAGTTCTTC. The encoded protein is CASSSQVWGGEFF.

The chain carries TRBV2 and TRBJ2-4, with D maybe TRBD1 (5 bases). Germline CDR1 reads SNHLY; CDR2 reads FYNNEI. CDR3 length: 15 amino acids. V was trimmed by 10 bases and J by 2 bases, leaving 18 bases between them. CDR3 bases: TGTGCCACCTATCTCAGGGATTCAACCAAAAACATTCAGTACTTC. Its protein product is CATYLRDSTKNIQYF. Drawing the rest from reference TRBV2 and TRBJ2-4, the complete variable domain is EPEVTQTPSHQVTQMGQEVILRCVPISNHLYFYWYRQILGQKVEFLVSFYNNEISEKSEIFDDQFSVERPDGSNFTLKIRSTKLEDSAMYFCATYLRDSTKNIQYFGAGTRLSVL.

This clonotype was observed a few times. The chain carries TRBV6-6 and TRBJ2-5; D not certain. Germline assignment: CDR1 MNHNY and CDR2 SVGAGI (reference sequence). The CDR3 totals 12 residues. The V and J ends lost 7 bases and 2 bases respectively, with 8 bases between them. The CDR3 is CASMGRQETQYF. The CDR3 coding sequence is TGTGCCAGCATGGGCAGACAAGAGACCCAGTACTTC.

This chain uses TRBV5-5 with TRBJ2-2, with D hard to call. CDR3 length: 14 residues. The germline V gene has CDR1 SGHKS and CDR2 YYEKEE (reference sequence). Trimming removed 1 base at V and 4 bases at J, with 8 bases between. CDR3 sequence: CASSLNVGTGELFF. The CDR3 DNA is TGTGCCAGCAGCTTGAACGTGGGCACCGGGGAGCTGTTTTTT. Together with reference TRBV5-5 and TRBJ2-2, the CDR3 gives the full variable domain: DAGVTQSPTHLIKTRGQQVTLRCSPISGHKSVSWYQQVLGQGPQFIFQYYEKEERGRGNFPDRFSARQFPNYSSELNVNALLLGDSALYLCASSLNVGTGELFFGEGSRLTVL.

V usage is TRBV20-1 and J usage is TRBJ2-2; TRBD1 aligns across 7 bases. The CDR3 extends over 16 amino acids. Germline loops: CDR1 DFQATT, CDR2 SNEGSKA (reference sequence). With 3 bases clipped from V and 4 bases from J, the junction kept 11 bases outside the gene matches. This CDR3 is CSASNLRGRVTGELFF. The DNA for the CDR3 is TGCAGTGCTAGTAATTTAAGGGGGCGAGTCACCGGGGAGCTGTTTTTT.

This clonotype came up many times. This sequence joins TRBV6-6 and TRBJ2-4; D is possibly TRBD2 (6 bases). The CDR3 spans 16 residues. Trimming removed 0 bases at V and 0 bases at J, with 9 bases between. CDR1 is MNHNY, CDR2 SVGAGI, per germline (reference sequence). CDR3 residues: CASSYSTGGAKNIQYF. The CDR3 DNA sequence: TGTGCCAGCAGTTACTCTACCGGGGGAGCCAAAAACATTCAGTACTTC.

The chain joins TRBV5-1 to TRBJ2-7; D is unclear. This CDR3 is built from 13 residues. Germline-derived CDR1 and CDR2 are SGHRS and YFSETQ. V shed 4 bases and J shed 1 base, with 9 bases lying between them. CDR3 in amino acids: CASSRVGSYEQYV. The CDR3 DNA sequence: TGCGCCAGCAGCCGGGTAGGTTCCTACGAGCAGTACGTC.

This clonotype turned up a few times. The DNA of the CDR3 is TGCAGCGTTGGGTTCGGAGGCGGGTACGAGCAGTACTTC. This sequence encodes CSVGFGGGYEQYF. The rearrangement links TRBV29-1 to TRBJ2-7, with a weak D call TRBD2 (5 bases). This CDR3 spans 13 amino acids. CDR1 is SQVTM and CDR2 is ANQGSEA in the germline V gene. Between the trimmed V and J ends, which lost 4 bases and 4 bases, there was a span of 14 bases.

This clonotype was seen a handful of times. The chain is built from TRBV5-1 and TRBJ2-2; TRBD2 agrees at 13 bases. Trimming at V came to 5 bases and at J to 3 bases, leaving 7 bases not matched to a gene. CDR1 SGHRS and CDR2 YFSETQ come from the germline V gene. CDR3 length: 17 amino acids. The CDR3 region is CASRPPGLAGYTGELFF. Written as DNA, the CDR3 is TGCGCCAGCAGGCCTCCGGGACTAGCGGGATACACCGGGGAGCTGTTTTTT. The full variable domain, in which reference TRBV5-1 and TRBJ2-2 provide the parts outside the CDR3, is KAGVTQTPRYLIKTRGQQVTLSCSPISGHRSVSWYQQTPGQGLQFLFEYFSETQRNKGNFPGRFSGRQFSNSRSEMNVSTLELGDSALYLCASRPPGLAGYTGELFFGEGSRLTVL.

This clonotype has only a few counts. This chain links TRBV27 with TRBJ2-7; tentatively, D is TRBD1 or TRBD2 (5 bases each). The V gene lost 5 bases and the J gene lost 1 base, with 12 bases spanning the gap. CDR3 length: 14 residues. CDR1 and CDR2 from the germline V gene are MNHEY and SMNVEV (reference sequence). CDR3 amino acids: CASSGWGSSYEQYF. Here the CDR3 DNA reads TGTGCCAGCAGTGGTTGGGGGTCGTCCTACGAGCAGTACTTC.

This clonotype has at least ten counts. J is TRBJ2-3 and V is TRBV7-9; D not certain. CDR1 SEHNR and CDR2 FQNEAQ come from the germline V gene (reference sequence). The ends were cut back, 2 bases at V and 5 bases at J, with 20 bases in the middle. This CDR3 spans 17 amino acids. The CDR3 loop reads CASSLPTDLGTRDTQYF. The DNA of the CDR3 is TGTGCCAGCAGCTTACCCACGGACCTCGGAACTCGAGATACGCAGTATTTT. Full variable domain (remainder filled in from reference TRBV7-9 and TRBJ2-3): DTGVSQNPRHKITKRGQNVTFRCDPISEHNRLYWYRQTLGQGPEFLTYFQNEAQLEKSRLLSDRFSAERPKGSFSTLEIQRTEQGDSAMYLCASSLPTDLGTRDTQYFGPGTRLTVL.

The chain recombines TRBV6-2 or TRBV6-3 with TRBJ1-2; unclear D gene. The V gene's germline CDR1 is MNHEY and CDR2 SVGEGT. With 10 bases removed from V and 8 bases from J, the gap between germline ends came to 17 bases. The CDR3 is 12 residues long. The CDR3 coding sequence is TGTGCCACCGGCGGTGACCGAAACGGCTACACCTTC. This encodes CATGGDRNGYTF.

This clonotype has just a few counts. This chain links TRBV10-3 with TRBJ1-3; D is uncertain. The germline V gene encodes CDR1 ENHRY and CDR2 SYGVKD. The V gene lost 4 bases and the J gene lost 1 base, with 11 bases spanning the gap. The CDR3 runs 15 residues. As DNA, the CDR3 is TGTGCCATCAGTGTTGTAAGAGTATCTGGAAACACCATATATTTT. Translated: CAISVVRVSGNTIYF.

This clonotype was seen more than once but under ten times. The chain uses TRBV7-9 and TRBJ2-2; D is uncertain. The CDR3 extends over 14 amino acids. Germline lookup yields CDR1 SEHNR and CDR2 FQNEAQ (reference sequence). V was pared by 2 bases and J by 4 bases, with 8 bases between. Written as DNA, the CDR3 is TGTGCCAGCAGCTTACCTAGGGTCACCGGGGAGCTGTTTTTT. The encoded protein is CASSLPRVTGELFF.

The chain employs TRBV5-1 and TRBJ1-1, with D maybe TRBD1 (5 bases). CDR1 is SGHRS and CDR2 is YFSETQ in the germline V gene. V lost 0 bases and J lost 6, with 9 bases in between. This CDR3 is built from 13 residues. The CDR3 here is CASSLVRGAEAFF. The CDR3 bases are TGCGCCAGCAGCTTGGTAAGGGGCGCTGAAGCTTTCTTT.

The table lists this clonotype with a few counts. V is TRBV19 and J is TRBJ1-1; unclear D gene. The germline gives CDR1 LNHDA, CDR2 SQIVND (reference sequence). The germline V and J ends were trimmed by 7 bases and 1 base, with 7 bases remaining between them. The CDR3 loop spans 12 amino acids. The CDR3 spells CASTTGNTEAFF. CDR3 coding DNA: TGTGCCAGTACAACGGGGAACACTGAAGCTTTCTTT.

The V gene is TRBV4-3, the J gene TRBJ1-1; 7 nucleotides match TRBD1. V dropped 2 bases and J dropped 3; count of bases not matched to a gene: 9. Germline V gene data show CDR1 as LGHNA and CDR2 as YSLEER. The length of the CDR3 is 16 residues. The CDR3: CASSQNAGQPDTEAFF. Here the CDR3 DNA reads TGCGCCAGCAGCCAAAACGCGGGACAGCCAGACACTGAAGCTTTCTTT.

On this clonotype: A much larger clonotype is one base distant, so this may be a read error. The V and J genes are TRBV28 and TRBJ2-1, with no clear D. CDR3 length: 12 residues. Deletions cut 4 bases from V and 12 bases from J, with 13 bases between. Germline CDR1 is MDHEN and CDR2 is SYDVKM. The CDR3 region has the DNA TGTGCCAGCAGTTACATGGTCTCGGGGCAGTTCTTC. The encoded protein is CASSYMVSGQFF.

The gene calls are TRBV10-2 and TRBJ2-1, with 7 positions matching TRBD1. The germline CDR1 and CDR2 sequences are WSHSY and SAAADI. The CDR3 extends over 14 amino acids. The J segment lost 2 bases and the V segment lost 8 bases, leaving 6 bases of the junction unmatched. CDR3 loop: CASALGQTYNEQFF. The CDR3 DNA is TGCGCCAGCGCGTTGGGACAGACCTACAATGAGCAGTTCTTC.

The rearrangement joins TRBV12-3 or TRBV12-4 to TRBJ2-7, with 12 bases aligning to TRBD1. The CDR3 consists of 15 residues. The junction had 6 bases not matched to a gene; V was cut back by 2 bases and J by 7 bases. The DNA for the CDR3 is TGTGCCAGCAGTTTATGGGGGACAGGGGGCAGGGAGCAGTACGTC. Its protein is CASSLWGTGGREQYV.

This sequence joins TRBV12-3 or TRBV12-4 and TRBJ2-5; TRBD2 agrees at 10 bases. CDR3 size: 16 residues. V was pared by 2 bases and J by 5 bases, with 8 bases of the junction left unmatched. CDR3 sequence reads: CASSLKSGGALETQYF. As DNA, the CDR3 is TGTGCCAGCAGTTTAAAAAGCGGGGGGGCCTTGGAGACCCAGTACTTC.

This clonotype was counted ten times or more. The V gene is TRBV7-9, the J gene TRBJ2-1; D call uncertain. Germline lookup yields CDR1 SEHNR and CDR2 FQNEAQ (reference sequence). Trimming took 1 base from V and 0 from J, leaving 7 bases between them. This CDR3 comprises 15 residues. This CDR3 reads CASSLVASSYNEQFF. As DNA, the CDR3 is TGTGCCAGCAGCTTAGTAGCATCCTCCTACAATGAGCAGTTCTTC.

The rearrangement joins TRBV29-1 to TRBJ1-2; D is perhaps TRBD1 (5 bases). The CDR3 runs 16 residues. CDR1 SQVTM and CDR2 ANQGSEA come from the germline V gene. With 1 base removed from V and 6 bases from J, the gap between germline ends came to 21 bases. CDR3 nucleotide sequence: TGCAGCGTTGAAGTAGGGCCCCTAGGCAGGGCGCATGGCTACACCTTC. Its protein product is CSVEVGPLGRAHGYTF.

The CDR3 sequence: CASSTAGSTTGELFF. In DNA, the CDR3 is TGTGCCAGCAGTACTGCAGGGTCGACCACCGGGGAGCTGTTTTTT. This chain connects TRBV5-6 to TRBJ2-2; TRBD1 is a possible D gene (5 bases). Germline-derived CDR1 and CDR2 are SGHDT and YYEEEE. Trimming pared 5 bases from V and 4 bases from J, leaving 15 bases between. The CDR3 spans 15 residues.

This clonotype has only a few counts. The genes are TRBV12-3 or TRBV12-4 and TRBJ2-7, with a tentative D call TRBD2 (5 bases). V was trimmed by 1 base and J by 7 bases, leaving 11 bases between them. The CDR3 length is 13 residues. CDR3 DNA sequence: TGTGCCAGCAGTTTAGGGGTCTCGGGAGAGCAGTACTTC. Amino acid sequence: CASSLGVSGEQYF.

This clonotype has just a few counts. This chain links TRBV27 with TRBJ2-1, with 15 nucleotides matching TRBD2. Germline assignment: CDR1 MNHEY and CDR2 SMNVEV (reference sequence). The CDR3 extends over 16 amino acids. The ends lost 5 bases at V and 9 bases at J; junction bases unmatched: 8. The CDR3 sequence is CASSIGTSGRTSEQFF. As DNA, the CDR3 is TGTGCCAGCAGTATAGGGACTAGCGGGAGGACCTCTGAGCAGTTCTTC.